Following are 17 T cell receptor beta chains from one sample sequenced in a study of graft-versus-host responses after intestinal transplantation (dated by TCRdb to about 2021). The library was generated by the immunoSEQ multiplex PCR assay. TCRdb holds this immuneACCESS table with in-frame rearrangements only. Some clones are missing; in checked studies, unresolved V genes explain under half, and the rest has no known cause. The sample yields about 120,000 clones; about nine tenths were counted once. The ten largest clones represent about 0.18% of the sample. Their antigens remain unidentified. The sample's time point, from its label and the paper: cells obtained before transplantation from donor or recipient. The sample was unstimulated CD4+ T cells sorted from spleen or lymph node cells, taken before intestinal transplant. These receptors originate from a human donor who received an intestinal transplant.

The chain recombines TRBV5-1 with TRBJ2-7, with a weak D call TRBD2 (5 bases). Trimming removed 4 bases from V and 2 bases from J, with 10 bases in between. Germline-derived CDR1 and CDR2 are SGHRS and YFSETQ. There are 13 residues in the CDR3. As DNA, the CDR3 is TGCGCCAGCAGCGTGGGAGAGACCTACGAGCAGTACTTC. Protein product: CASSVGETYEQYF.

This clone was observed a handful of times. The chain recombines TRBV29-1 with TRBJ1-1; 9 nucleotides align to TRBD1. V dropped 6 bases and J dropped 4; count of bases not matched to a gene: 9. The CDR3 spans 14 residues. Germline V gene lookup returns CDR1 SQVTM and CDR2 ANQGSEA. CDR3 residues: CSVLTGGYSTEAFF. The CDR3 DNA is TGCAGCGTCCTGACAGGGGGGTATAGCACTGAAGCTTTCTTT.

V usage is TRBV5-6 and J usage is TRBJ1-3, with 7 bases identical to TRBD1. V trimming: 4 bases; J trimming: 3 bases; junction bases outside the gene matches: 10. Germline V gene lookup returns CDR1 SGHDT and CDR2 YYEEEE. The length of the CDR3 is 16 residues. CDR3 region: CASSTNQGGYGNTIYF. As DNA, the CDR3 is TGTGCCAGCAGCACGAACCAAGGGGGCTATGGAAACACCATATATTTT.

The V and J genes are TRBV30 and TRBJ1-2, with D possibly TRBD1 on 5 matching bases. Germline CDR1 reads GTSNPN; CDR2 reads SVGIG (reference sequence). The CDR3 loop spans 14 amino acids. V was pared by 2 bases and J by 4 bases, with 14 bases between. DNA for the CDR3: TGTGCCTGGAGTTTTGGGGCCGGTGTCTATGGCTACACCTTC. It specifies CAWSFGAGVYGYTF.

The chain couples TRBV6-6 to TRBJ1-3; D is perhaps TRBD1 (6 bases). V lost 7 bases, J lost 2 bases, and 18 bases lay in between. CDR3 length equals 16 residues. Germline CDR1 is MNHNY and CDR2 is SVGAGI (reference sequence). CDR3 sequence: CASIGILQGTGNTIYF. The CDR3 nucleotides are TGTGCCAGCATTGGGATTCTACAGGGTACTGGAAACACCATATATTTT.

The J gene is TRBJ2-2, the V gene TRBV5-4, with D possibly matching TRBD2 (6 bases). Looked up from germline, CDR1 is SGHNT and CDR2 is YYREEE (reference sequence). The CDR3 is 15 amino acids. The V end lost 0 bases, the J end lost 1 base, and 7 bases lay between the germline ends. The CDR3 DNA reads as TGTGCCAGCAGCTTGGGACTAGTGAACACCGGGGAGCTGTTTTTT. It specifies CASSLGLVNTGELFF.

This chain links TRBV29-1 with TRBJ2-1; TRBD2 aligns across 10 bases. Germline V CDR1 and CDR2: SQVTM, ANQGSEA. The ends lost 5 bases at V and 10 bases at J; junction bases unmatched: 14. The CDR3 runs 15 residues. DNA of the CDR3: TGCAGCGTTATCCCGAGGGGACTAGCGACATACGAGCAGTTCTTC. Translation gives CSVIPRGLATYEQFF.

This clone was recorded once. The chain recombines TRBV5-6 with TRBJ1-2, with 7 bases lining up with TRBD1. This CDR3 has 14 amino acids. Trimming removed 3 bases from V and 2 bases from J; junction bases left unmatched: 4. Germline V lookup: CDR1 SGHDT, CDR2 YYEEEE. The CDR3, as DNA: TGTGCCAGCAGCTGGCTGACAGGGAACTATGGCTACACCTTC. This sequence encodes CASSWLTGNYGYTF. Combining the CDR3 with reference TRBV5-6 and TRBJ1-2 gives the whole variable domain DAGVTQSPTHLIKTRGQQVTLRCSPKSGHDTVSWYQQALGQGPQFIFQYYEEEERQRGNFPDRFSGHQFPNYSSELNVNALLLGDSALYLCASSWLTGNYGYTFGSGTRLTVV.

CDR3 DNA: TGCGCCAGCAGCCCGAGCCAATTAGCGGGAGTCTCCGTCGAGCAGTACTTC. It codes for CASSPSQLAGVSVEQYF. The V call is TRBV5-1, the J call TRBJ2-7, with TRBD2 matching over 9 bases. Germline V gives CDR1 SGHRS, CDR2 YFSETQ. Losses at the gene ends were 4 bases for V and 6 bases for J; bases not matched to a gene: 17. The CDR3 has 17 residues.

This clone occurred once. V and J are TRBV2 and TRBJ2-1; D remains unclear. Between the trimmed V and J ends, which lost 2 bases and 5 bases, there was a span of 7 bases. Looked up from germline, CDR1 is SNHLY and CDR2 is FYNNEI. This CDR3 comprises 13 residues. In nucleotides, the CDR3 is TGTGCCAGCAGTGAAAGAGTAGACAATGAGCAGTTCTTC. Translating it yields CASSERVDNEQFF.

The sample holds a few counts of this clone. The chain combines TRBV30 with TRBJ1-2, with a weak D call TRBD1 (6 bases). The CDR3 sequence is 14 residues long. Germline CDR1 is GTSNPN and CDR2 is SVGIG (reference sequence). Trimming removed 3 bases from V and 3 bases from J, with 14 bases in between. CDR3 residues: CAWSRDMMDYGYTF. The CDR3 coding sequence is TGTGCCTGGAGCCGGGACATGATGGACTATGGCTACACCTTC. Full variable domain (outside the CDR3, taken from reference TRBV30 and TRBJ1-2): SQTIHQWPATLVQPVGSPLSLECTVEGTSNPNLYWYRQAAGRGLQLLFYSVGIGQISSEVPQNLSASRPQDRQFILSSKKLLLSDSGFYLCAWSRDMMDYGYTFGSGTRLTVV.

The chain employs TRBV5-1 and TRBJ1-3; D is undetermined. The CDR3 is 15 amino acids. The V end lost 0 bases, the J end lost 0 bases, and 7 bases lay between the germline ends. Germline V gene data show CDR1 as SGHRS and CDR2 as YFSETQ. The chain's CDR3 is CASSLGGSSGNTIYF. In nucleotides, the CDR3 is TGCGCCAGCAGCTTGGGTGGCAGCTCTGGAAACACCATATATTTT. Looking up the rest from reference TRBV5-1 and TRBJ1-3 gives the full variable domain: KAGVTQTPRYLIKTRGQQVTLSCSPISGHRSVSWYQQTPGQGLQFLFEYFSETQRNKGNFPGRFSGRQFSNSRSEMNVSTLELGDSALYLCASSLGGSSGNTIYFGEGSWLTVV.

The genes are TRBV6-5 and TRBJ1-5; no definite D call. The CDR3 has 15 amino acids. The V end was cut by 6 bases, the J end by 0 bases, with 12 bases between. Germline V gene lookup returns CDR1 MNHEY and CDR2 SVGAGI. Here the CDR3 reads CASRVGRYSNQPQHF. In DNA form, the CDR3 reads TGTGCCAGCAGGGTAGGCAGGTATAGCAATCAGCCCCAGCATTTT.

DNA of the CDR3: TGTGCCAGCAGCGTAAGGTCAAGCGGCCTGAACACCGGGGAGCTGTTTTTT. Encoded protein: CASSVRSSGLNTGELFF. The chain employs TRBV9 and TRBJ2-2; D is possibly TRBD2 (5 bases). Germline V gives CDR1 SGDLS, CDR2 YYNGEE. The CDR3 is 17 residues long. V shed 1 base and J shed 1 base, with 14 bases lying between them.

CDR3 nucleotides: TGTGCCACCAGCTTACGGGGCGCGGGAGATAGCGAGCAGTACTTC. Translation: CATSLRGAGDSEQYF. The rearrangement uses TRBV15 and TRBJ2-7, with TRBD2 matching 7 bases. With 5 bases clipped from V and 6 bases from J, the junction kept 13 bases outside the gene matches. Germline V gene data show CDR1 as LNHNV and CDR2 as YYDKDF (reference sequence). This CDR3 has 15 amino acids.

The chain recombines TRBV6-6 with TRBJ2-2, with D possibly being TRBD1 (6 bases). This CDR3 spans 13 amino acids. Trimming shortened V by 2 bases and J by 6 bases, and 7 bases separated the two germline ends. The V gene's germline CDR1 is MNHNY and CDR2 SVGAGI (reference sequence). The CDR3 coding sequence is TGTGCCAGCAGTTACACAGGGCCCGGGGAGCTGTTTTTT. It specifies CASSYTGPGELFF.

V is TRBV19 and J is TRBJ2-5; 11 bases align to TRBD2. The CDR3 spans 18 residues. V was clipped by 4 bases and J by 4 bases; unmatched bases: 14. CDR1 and CDR2 (germline): LNHDA, SQIVND (reference sequence). The CDR3 reads CASSRSSGGLPRGETQYF. The CDR3 region has the DNA TGTGCCAGTAGTAGGTCTAGCGGGGGGCTTCCTCGGGGAGAGACCCAGTACTTC.